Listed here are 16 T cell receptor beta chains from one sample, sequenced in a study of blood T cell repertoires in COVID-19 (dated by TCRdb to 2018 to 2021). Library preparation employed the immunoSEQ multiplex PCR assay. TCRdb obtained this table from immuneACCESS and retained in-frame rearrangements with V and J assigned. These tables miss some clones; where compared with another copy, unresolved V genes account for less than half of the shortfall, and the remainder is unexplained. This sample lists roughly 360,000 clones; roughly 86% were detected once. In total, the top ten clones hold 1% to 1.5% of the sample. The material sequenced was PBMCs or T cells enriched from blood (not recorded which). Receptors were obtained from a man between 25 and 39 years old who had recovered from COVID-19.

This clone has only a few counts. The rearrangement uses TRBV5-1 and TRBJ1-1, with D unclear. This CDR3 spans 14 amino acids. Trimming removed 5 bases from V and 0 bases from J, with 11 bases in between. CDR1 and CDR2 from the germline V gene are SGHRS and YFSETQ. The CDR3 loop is CASRFNSLNTEAFF. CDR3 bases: TGCGCCAGCAGATTCAACAGCTTGAACACTGAAGCTTTCTTT. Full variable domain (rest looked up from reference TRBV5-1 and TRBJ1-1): KAGVTQTPRYLIKTRGQQVTLSCSPISGHRSVSWYQQTPGQGLQFLFEYFSETQRNKGNFPGRFSGRQFSNSRSEMNVSTLELGDSALYLCASRFNSLNTEAFFGQGTRLTVV.

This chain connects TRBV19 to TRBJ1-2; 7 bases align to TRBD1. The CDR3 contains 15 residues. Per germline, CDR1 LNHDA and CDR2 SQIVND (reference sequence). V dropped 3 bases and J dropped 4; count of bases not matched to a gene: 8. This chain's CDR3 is CASSIEGQVTYGYTF. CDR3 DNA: TGTGCCAGTAGTATCGAAGGACAGGTTACCTATGGCTACACCTTC.

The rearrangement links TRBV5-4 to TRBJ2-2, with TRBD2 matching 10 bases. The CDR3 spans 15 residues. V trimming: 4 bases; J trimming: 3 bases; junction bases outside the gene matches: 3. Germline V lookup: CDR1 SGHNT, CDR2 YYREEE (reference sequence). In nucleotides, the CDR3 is TGTGCCAGCAGCGTCGGGACTAGCGACACCGGGGAGCTGTTTTTT. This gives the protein CASSVGTSDTGELFF.

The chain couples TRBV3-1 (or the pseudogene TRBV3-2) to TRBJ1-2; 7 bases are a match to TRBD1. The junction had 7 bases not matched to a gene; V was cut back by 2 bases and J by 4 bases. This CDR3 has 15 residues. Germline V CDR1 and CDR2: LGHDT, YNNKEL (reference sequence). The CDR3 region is CASSQTGAGPYGYTF. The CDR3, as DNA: TGTGCCAGCAGCCAAACAGGGGCGGGACCCTATGGCTACACCTTC.

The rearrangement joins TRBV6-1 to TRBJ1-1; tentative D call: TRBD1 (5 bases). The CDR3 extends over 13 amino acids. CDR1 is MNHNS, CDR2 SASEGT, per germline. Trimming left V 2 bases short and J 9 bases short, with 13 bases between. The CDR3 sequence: CASSEIGGVKAFF. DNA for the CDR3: TGTGCCAGCAGTGAAATCGGGGGGGTAAAAGCTTTCTTT.

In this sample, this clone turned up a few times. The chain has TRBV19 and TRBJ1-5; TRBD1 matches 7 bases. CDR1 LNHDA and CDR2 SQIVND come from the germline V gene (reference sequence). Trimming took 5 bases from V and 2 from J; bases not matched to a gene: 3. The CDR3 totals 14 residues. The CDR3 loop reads CASSDTGGNQPQHF. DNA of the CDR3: TGTGCCAGTAGTGACACAGGGGGCAATCAGCCCCAGCATTTT.

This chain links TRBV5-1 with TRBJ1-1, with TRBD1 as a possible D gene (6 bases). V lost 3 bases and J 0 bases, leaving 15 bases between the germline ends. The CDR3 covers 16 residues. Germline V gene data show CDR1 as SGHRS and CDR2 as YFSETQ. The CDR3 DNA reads TGCGCCAGCAGCTCCGGATTAGGGGGTATGAACACTGAAGCTTTCTTT. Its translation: CASSSGLGGMNTEAFF.

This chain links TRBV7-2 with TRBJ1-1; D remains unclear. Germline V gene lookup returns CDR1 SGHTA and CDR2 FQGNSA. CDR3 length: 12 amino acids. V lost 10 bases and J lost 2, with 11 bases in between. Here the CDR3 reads CAISNSNTEAFF. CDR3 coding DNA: TGTGCCATTAGTAACTCTAACACTGAAGCTTTCTTT.

The CDR3 DNA sequence: TGTGCTAGTGGGTCAGGGAGGGACAACCTATTGAACACTGAAGCTTTCTTT. It is translated as CASGSGRDNLLNTEAFF. This chain uses TRBV12-5 with TRBJ1-1; a possible D gene is TRBD1 (6 bases). This CDR3 has 17 residues. The germline V gene has CDR1 LGHNT and CDR2 FRNRAP. The V gene lost 6 bases and the J gene lost 0 bases, with 20 bases spanning the gap.

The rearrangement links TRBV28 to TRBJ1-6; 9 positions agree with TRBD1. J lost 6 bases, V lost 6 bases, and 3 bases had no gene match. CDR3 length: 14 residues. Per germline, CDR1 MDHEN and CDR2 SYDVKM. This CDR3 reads CASRVGQGNSPLHF. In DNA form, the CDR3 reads TGTGCCAGCAGAGTGGGACAGGGTAATTCACCCCTCCACTTT.

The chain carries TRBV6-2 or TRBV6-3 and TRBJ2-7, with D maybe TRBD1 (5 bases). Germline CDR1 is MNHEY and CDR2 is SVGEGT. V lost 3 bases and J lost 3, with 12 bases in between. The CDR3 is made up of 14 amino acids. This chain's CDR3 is CASSYDARDYEQYF. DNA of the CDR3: TGTGCCAGCAGTTATGATGCCAGGGACTACGAGCAGTACTTC.

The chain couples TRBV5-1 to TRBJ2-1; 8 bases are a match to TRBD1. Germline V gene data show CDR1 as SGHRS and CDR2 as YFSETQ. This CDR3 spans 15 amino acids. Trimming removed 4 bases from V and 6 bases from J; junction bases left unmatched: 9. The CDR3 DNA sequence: TGCGCCAGCAGCGTGTGGGGACAGGACGGCAATGAGCAGTTCTTC. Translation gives CASSVWGQDGNEQFF.

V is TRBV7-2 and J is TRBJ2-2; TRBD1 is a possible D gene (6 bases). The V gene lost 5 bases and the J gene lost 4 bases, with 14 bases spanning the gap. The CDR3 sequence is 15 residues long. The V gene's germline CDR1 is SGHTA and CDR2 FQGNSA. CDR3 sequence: CASSPPDRSTGELFF. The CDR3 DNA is TGTGCCAGCAGCCCACCGGACAGAAGCACCGGGGAGCTGTTTTTT.

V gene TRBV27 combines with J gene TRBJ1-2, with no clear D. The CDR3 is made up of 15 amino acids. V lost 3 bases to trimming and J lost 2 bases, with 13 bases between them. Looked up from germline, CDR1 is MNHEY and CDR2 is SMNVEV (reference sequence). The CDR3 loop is CASSFAGSPNYGYTF. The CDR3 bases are TGTGCCAGCAGTTTTGCGGGGAGCCCAAACTATGGCTACACCTTC.

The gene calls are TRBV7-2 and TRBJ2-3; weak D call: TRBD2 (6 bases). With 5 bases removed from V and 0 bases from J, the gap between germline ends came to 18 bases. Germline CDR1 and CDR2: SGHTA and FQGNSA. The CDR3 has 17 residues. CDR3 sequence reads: CASSLYGTQSSTDTQYF. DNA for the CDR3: TGTGCCAGCAGCCTATATGGGACTCAAAGTAGCACAGATACGCAGTATTTT.

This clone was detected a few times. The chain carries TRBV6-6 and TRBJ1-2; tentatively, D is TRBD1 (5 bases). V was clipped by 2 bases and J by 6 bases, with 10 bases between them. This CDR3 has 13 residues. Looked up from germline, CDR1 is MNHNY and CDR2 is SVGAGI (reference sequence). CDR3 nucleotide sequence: TGTGCCAGCAGTTACCACCGGGGGGATGGCTACACCTTC. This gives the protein CASSYHRGDGYTF.